The entry that follows covers one T cell receptor (beta chain) sequence. Other nucleotide sequences in the sample specify the same CDR3. The data were obtained in a study of PD-L1 blockade in urothelial cancer. The assay was immunoSEQ multiplex PCR, and TCRdb's table has in-frame clones only and misses some. The sample includes about 91,000 clones, 70% to 90% seen only once; the top ten take under 8.5%. Germline-derived CDR1 and CDR2 are SGHRS and YFSETQ. There are 14 residues in the CDR3. Unmatched junction bases numbered 4, after V lost 4 bases and J lost 3 bases. The time point was: peripheral blood 6 weeks after treatment start.

The genes are TRBV5-1 and TRBJ2-3; TRBD1 matches at 8 bases. Sequencing was performed on PBMCs, taken around atezolizumab (anti-PD-L1) treatment. The TCR originated in a man aged 65-85 years with urothelial cancer. The CDR3 protein is CASSPGQGTDTQYF. In DNA, the CDR3 is TGCGCCAGCAGCCCCGGACAGGGAACAGATACGCAGTATTTT.